This T cell receptor beta chain came from a study of blood T cells in healthy people across ages. CDR3 size: 17 residues. In germline, CDR1 is LGHDT, CDR2 YNNKEL (reference sequence). A second PCR, run for about 6 to 11 cycles, used a sample-barcoded 5' primer plus a J-beta primer mix. TCRdb re-analysed the 5' RACE reads in MiXCR, keeping a single row per CDR3 protein. The table records about 750,000 distinct CDR3 sequences, about 53% of them present only once. The chain links TRBV3-1 to TRBJ2-4; D is unresolved. The J call could be wrong; TRBJ2-7 is a better fit for the DNA end. Input material: blood. This sequence was found in a man aged 80 or over in good health. The DNA of the CDR3 is TGTGCCAGCAGCCAAGACCGCTTCCGACACGCAGCCTACGAGCAGTACTTC. This encodes CASSQDRFRHAAYEQYF.